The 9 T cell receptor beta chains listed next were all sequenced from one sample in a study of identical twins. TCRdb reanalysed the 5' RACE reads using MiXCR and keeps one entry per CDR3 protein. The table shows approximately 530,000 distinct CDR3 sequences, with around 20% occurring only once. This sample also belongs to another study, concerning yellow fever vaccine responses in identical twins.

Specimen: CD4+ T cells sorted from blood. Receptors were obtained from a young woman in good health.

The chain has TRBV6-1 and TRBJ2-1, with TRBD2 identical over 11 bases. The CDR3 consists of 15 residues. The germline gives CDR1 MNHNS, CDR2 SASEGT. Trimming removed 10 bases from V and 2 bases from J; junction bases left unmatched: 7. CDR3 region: CATAIAGGPYNEQFF. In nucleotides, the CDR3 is TGTGCCACCGCCATAGCGGGGGGGCCCTACAATGAGCAGTTCTTC.

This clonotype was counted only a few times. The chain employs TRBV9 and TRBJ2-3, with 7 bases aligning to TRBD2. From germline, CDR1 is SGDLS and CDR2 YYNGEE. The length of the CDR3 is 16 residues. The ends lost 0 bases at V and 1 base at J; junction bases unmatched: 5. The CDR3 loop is CASSVGLASGTDTQYF. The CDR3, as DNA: TGTGCCAGCAGCGTAGGACTAGCATCTGGCACAGATACGCAGTATTTT. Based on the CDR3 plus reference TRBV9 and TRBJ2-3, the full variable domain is DSGVTQTPKHLITATGQRVTLRCSPRSGDLSVYWYQQSLDQGLQFLIQYYNGEERAKGNILERFSAQQFPDLHSELNLSSLELGDSALYFCASSVGLASGTDTQYFGPGTRLTVL.

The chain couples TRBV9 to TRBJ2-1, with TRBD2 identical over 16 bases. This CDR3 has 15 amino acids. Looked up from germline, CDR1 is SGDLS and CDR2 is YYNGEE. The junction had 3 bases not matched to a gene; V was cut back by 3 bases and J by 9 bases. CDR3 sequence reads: CASSGGLAGGGEQFF. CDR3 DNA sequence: TGTGCCAGCAGCGGGGGACTAGCGGGAGGGGGTGAGCAGTTCTTC.

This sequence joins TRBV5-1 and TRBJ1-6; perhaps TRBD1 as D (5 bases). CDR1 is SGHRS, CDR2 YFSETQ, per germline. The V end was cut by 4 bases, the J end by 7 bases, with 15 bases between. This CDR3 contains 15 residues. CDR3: CASSPAGQGNSPLHF. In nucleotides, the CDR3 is TGCGCCAGCAGCCCGGCGGGGCAAGGAAATTCACCCCTCCACTTT.

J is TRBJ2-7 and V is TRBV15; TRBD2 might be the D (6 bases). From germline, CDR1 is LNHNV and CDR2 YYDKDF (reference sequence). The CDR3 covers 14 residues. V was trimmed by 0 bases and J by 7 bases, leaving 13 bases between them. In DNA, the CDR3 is TGTGCCACCAGCAGAGATCCGACTAGTACGGAGCAGTACGTC. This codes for CATSRDPTSTEQYV.

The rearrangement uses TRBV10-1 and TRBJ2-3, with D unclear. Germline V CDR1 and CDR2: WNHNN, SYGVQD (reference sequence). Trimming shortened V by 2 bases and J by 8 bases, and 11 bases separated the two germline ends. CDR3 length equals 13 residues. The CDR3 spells CASSEQVDGTQYF. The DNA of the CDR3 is TGCGCCAGCAGTGAGCAGGTTGATGGTACGCAGTATTTT.

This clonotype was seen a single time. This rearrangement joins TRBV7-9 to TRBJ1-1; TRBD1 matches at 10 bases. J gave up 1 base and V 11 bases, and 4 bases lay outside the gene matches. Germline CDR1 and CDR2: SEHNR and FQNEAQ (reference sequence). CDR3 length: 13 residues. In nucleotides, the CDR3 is TGTGCCGGGGACAGGGGACGGAACACTGAAGCTTTCTTT. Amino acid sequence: CAGDRGRNTEAFF.

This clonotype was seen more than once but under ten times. CDR3 residues: CASSFGQGKGNTIYF. The CDR3 DNA sequence: TGTGCCAGCAGTTTCGGGCAGGGGAAAGGGAACACCATATATTTT. V gene TRBV7-2 combines with J gene TRBJ1-3, with a tentative D call TRBD1 (6 bases). Germline V gene sequence: CDR1 SGHTA, CDR2 FQGNSA. Between the trimmed V and J ends, which lost 6 bases and 7 bases, there was a span of 19 bases. The CDR3 spans 15 residues.

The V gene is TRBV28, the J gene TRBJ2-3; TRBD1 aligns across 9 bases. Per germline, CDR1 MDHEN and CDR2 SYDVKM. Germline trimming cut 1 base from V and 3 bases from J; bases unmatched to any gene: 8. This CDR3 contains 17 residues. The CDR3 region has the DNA TGTGCCAGCAGTTTATCCACGACAGGGGGGAAGACAGATACGCAGTATTTT. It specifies CASSLSTTGGKTDTQYF.